The 31 T cell receptor beta chains below were found in one sample sequenced in a study of blood T cell repertoires in COVID-19 (TCRdb year 2020). Library generation was performed with the immunoSEQ multiplex PCR assay. This immuneACCESS table, as held by TCRdb, lists in-frame sequences with V and J called but not all clones. Of the missing ones, under half trace to an unresolved V gene in checked studies; the others have no known cause. This sample is represented by under 45,000 clones; 90% of them were singletons. In total, the top ten clones hold roughly two fifths of the sample. Sequences were obtained from peripheral blood. These receptors were taken from a man between 60 and 75 years old with active or convalescent COVID-19.

The chain carries TRBV7-6 and TRBJ2-7; possibly TRBD1 for D (6 bases). In germline, CDR1 is SGHVS, CDR2 FNYEAQ. This CDR3 region has 16 residues. Trimming shortened V by 2 bases and J by 4 bases, and 18 bases separated the two germline ends. The CDR3 DNA follows: TGTGCCAGCAGCTTAAGACAGGCTGAGGGAAATTACGAGCAGTACTTC. As protein: CASSLRQAEGNYEQYF.

This clone was seen a few times. The genes are TRBV18 and TRBJ1-1, with 7 positions matching TRBD1. CDR1 is KGHSH, CDR2 LQKENI, per germline. V trimming: 1 base; J trimming: 3 bases; junction bases outside the gene matches: 5. The CDR3 spans 15 residues. The CDR3 is CASSPRQGQDTEAFF. The CDR3 bases are TGTGCCAGCTCACCACGACAGGGTCAGGACACTGAAGCTTTCTTT.

The chain has TRBV5-1 and TRBJ2-1; 8 bases are a match to TRBD1. Germline V gene data show CDR1 as SGHRS and CDR2 as YFSETQ. J gave up 8 bases and V 3 bases, and 13 bases lay outside the gene matches. This CDR3 has 16 amino acids. CDR3 DNA sequence: TGCGCCAGCAGCTCCATTTTGACAGGGGAAAGGGATGAGCAGTTCTTC. Amino acid sequence: CASSSILTGERDEQFF. The full variable domain, completed using reference TRBV5-1 and TRBJ2-1, is KAGVTQTPRYLIKTRGQQVTLSCSPISGHRSVSWYQQTPGQGLQFLFEYFSETQRNKGNFPGRFSGRQFSNSRSEMNVSTLELGDSALYLCASSSILTGERDEQFFGPGTRLTVL.

The gene calls are TRBV29-1 and TRBJ1-2; 9 bases map to TRBD1. The CDR3 totals 17 residues. Germline loops: CDR1 SQVTM, CDR2 ANQGSEA. Unmatched junction bases numbered 20, after V lost 6 bases and J lost 6 bases. Here the CDR3 reads CSVERLGTGRKKDGYTF. CDR3 bases: TGCAGCGTCGAACGGCTTGGGACAGGGAGAAAAAAGGATGGCTACACCTTC.

This clone was seen a few times. V usage is TRBV5-8 and J usage is TRBJ2-1; 14 nucleotides align to TRBD2. The V gene end was trimmed by 1 base and the J gene end by 10 bases; junction bases not matched to a gene: 7. Germline V gives CDR1 SGHTS, CDR2 YDEGEE. The CDR3 has 16 amino acids. CDR3 DNA sequence: TGTGCCAGCAGCTTGTGGGGACTAGCGGGAGAGGGGGAGCAGTTCTTC. Amino acid sequence: CASSLWGLAGEGEQFF.

This chain connects TRBV18 to TRBJ2-1; a possible D gene is TRBD2 (5 bases). Germline CDR1 reads KGHSH; CDR2 reads LQKENI. Between the trimmed V and J ends, which lost 6 bases and 7 bases, there was a span of 7 bases. The CDR3 has 11 amino acids. CDR3 amino acids: CASSRGNEQFF. The CDR3 DNA reads as TGTGCCAGCTCCCGGGGAAATGAGCAGTTCTTC.

This chain joins TRBV27 and TRBJ2-1; 7 positions agree with TRBD1. With V trimmed by 4 bases and J by 2 bases, 5 bases remained unmatched. This CDR3 contains 15 residues. Germline values: CDR1 MNHEY, CDR2 SMNVEV (reference sequence). The CDR3 bases are TGTGCCAGCAGTTCCGGGACAGAACCCTACAATGAGCAGTTCTTC. Protein: CASSSGTEPYNEQFF.

This rearrangement joins TRBV6-2 or TRBV6-3 to TRBJ1-1; tentatively, D is TRBD1 (5 bases). Trimming cost V 4 bases and J 1 base, with 13 bases left between them. The length of the CDR3 is 15 residues. The V gene's germline CDR1 is MNHEY and CDR2 SVGEGT. CDR3 protein: CASSLDRPSNTEAFF. DNA for the CDR3: TGTGCCAGCAGTTTAGACAGACCGTCGAACACTGAAGCTTTCTTT.

This rearrangement joins TRBV6-2 or TRBV6-3 to TRBJ1-5; TRBD1 aligns across 7 bases. V lost 5 bases to trimming and J lost 11 bases; unmatched junction nucleotides: 12. CDR1 is MNHEY, CDR2 SVGEGT, per germline. This CDR3 has 14 residues. CDR3 nucleotide sequence: TGTGCCAGCAGTCGGGACAGCGCTAGTAGGGCCCAGCATTTT. Protein: CASSRDSASRAQHF.

The V and J genes are TRBV27 and TRBJ2-7, with 7 bases lining up with TRBD2. Germline V gene sequence: CDR1 MNHEY, CDR2 SMNVEV (reference sequence). J lost 2 bases, V lost 5 bases, and 9 bases had no gene match. The CDR3 extends over 15 amino acids. CDR3 amino acids: CASSPRGLSTYEQYF. The CDR3 DNA reads as TGTGCCAGCAGTCCGAGGGGACTATCAACCTACGAGCAGTACTTC.

This rearrangement joins TRBV7-3 to TRBJ2-1; 8 bases map to TRBD1. The CDR3 loop spans 15 amino acids. The V and J ends lost 0 bases and 7 bases, in that order; junction bases with no gene match: 5. Germline loops: CDR1 SGHTA, CDR2 FQGTGA. CDR3: CASSLTGQAWNEQFF. The CDR3 nucleotides read TGTGCCAGCAGCTTAACGGGACAGGCCTGGAATGAGCAGTTCTTC. Looking up the rest from reference TRBV7-3 and TRBJ2-1 gives the full variable domain: GAGVSQTPSNKVTEKGKYVELRCDPISGHTALYWYRQSLGQGPEFLIYFQGTGAADDSGLPNDRFFAVRPEGSVSTLKIQRTERGDSAVYLCASSLTGQAWNEQFFGPGTRLTVL.

This clone was counted only a few times. The chain recombines TRBV27 with TRBJ1-6; weak D call: TRBD1 (6 bases). V was cut by 7 bases and J by 10 bases, with 17 bases left in between. Germline-derived CDR1 and CDR2 are MNHEY and SMNVEV (reference sequence). This CDR3 comprises 14 residues. This CDR3 is CASTFAGARSPLHF. For the CDR3, the DNA is TGTGCCAGCACTTTCGCGGGGGCAAGATCACCCCTCCACTTT.

V is TRBV27 and J is TRBJ2-7; possibly TRBD2 for D (5 bases). V gave up 4 bases and J gave up 6 bases, with 16 bases separating them. CDR1 and CDR2 from the germline V gene are MNHEY and SMNVEV (reference sequence). The CDR3 contains 14 residues. The CDR3 DNA follows: TGTGCCAGCAGTTCAATCGAGCGGTTGCGCGAGCAGTACTTC. It encodes CASSSIERLREQYF.

The chain has TRBV9 and TRBJ2-1; D may be TRBD2 (6 bases). Germline V gives CDR1 SGDLS, CDR2 YYNGEE. V gave up 4 bases and J gave up 8 bases, with 22 bases separating them. The CDR3 has 16 residues. The CDR3 bases are TGTGCCAGCAGCTCCGGGGGAGGTCCGGGTATACATGAGCAGTTCTTC. Encoded protein: CASSSGGGPGIHEQFF.

The chain links TRBV7-2 to TRBJ1-4; D may be TRBD1 (6 bases). Looked up from germline, CDR1 is SGHTA and CDR2 is FQGNSA. This CDR3 contains 15 residues. Trimming pared 5 bases from V and 0 bases from J, leaving 10 bases between. This chain's CDR3 is CASSEGGATNEKLFF. The CDR3 DNA is TGTGCCAGCAGCGAAGGGGGTGCAACTAATGAAAAACTGTTTTTT. Drawing the rest from reference TRBV7-2 and TRBJ1-4, the complete variable domain is GAGVSQSPSNKVTEKGKDVELRCDPISGHTALYWYRQSLGQGLEFLIYFQGNSAPDKSGLPSDRFSAERTGGSVSTLTIQRTQQEDSAVYLCASSEGGATNEKLFFGSGTQLSVL.

The gene calls are TRBV18 and TRBJ2-7; TRBD2 matches 8 bases. From germline, CDR1 is KGHSH and CDR2 LQKENI. With V trimmed by 6 bases and J by 1 base, 2 bases remained unmatched. The CDR3 runs 13 residues. Here the CDR3 reads CASSRGGSYEQYF. CDR3 coding DNA: TGTGCCAGCTCCCGGGGGGGGTCCTACGAGCAGTACTTC.

The J gene is TRBJ2-5, the V gene TRBV7-3, with 8 bases fitting TRBD2. The length of the CDR3 is 14 residues. Germline values: CDR1 SGHTA, CDR2 FQGTGA. Losses at the gene ends were 5 bases for V and 8 bases for J; bases not matched to a gene: 10. CDR3 in amino acids: CASSPRGSGATQYF. DNA of the CDR3: TGTGCCAGCAGCCCCCGGGGTAGCGGGGCAACCCAGTACTTC.

CDR3 sequence: CASSISPTDTYEQYF. The DNA of the CDR3 is TGTGCCAGTAGTATATCCCCGACGGACACCTACGAGCAGTACTTC. The genes are TRBV19 and TRBJ2-7, with D perhaps matching TRBD1 (5 bases). Germline loops: CDR1 LNHDA, CDR2 SQIVND (reference sequence). The CDR3 extends over 15 amino acids. Trimming shortened V by 2 bases and J by 2 bases, and 13 bases separated the two germline ends.

The chain employs TRBV10-1 and TRBJ1-2; 10 bases line up with TRBD1. Germline V CDR1 and CDR2: WNHNN, SYGVQD (reference sequence). The CDR3 consists of 13 residues. V shed 5 bases and J 8 bases; nucleotides not matched to a gene: 5. The CDR3, as DNA: TGCGCCAGCAGTTCCGGGACAGGGGACGGCTACACCTTC. Protein: CASSSGTGDGYTF.

V gene TRBV7-3 combines with J gene TRBJ2-3, with 12 positions matching TRBD2. CDR3 size: 18 residues. Germline CDR1 is SGHTA and CDR2 is FQGTGA. After removal of 5 bases from V and 2 bases from J, the junction contained 11 bases not matched to a gene. The CDR3 region has the DNA TGTGCCAGCAGCCCTAGCGGCCTAGCGGGGGGGTACACAGATACGCAGTATTTT. Translation gives CASSPSGLAGGYTDTQYF. The variable domain in full, completed from reference TRBV7-3 and TRBJ2-3, reads GAGVSQTPSNKVTEKGKYVELRCDPISGHTALYWYRQSLGQGPEFLIYFQGTGAADDSGLPNDRFFAVRPEGSVSTLKIQRTERGDSAVYLCASSPSGLAGGYTDTQYFGPGTRLTVL.

The chain couples TRBV28 to TRBJ1-2; D ambiguous. Trimming cost V 3 bases and J 6 bases, with 17 bases left between them. The CDR3 totals 15 residues. CDR1 MDHEN and CDR2 SYDVKM come from the germline V gene. The CDR3 coding sequence is TGTGCCAGCAGTTTGTTCCCAGAAGGCCGGGATGGCTACACCTTC. This translates into CASSLFPEGRDGYTF.

The chain links TRBV5-1 to TRBJ2-7, with 12 nucleotides matching TRBD1. V shed 0 bases and J 9 bases; nucleotides not matched to a gene: 10. The CDR3 covers 16 residues. In germline, CDR1 is SGHRS, CDR2 YFSETQ. In nucleotides, the CDR3 is TGCGCCAGCAGCTTGGATGGGGGACAGGGGGCCCGAGGGCAGTACTTC. Its protein product is CASSLDGGQGARGQYF.

This clone has more than one count but fewer than ten. The rearrangement uses TRBV6-2 or TRBV6-3 and TRBJ1-1; D is undetermined. V lost 5 bases, J lost 5 bases, and 12 bases lay in between. Germline assignment: CDR1 MNHEY and CDR2 SVGEGT. The length of the CDR3 is 13 residues. In DNA, the CDR3 is TGTGCCAGCAGTCAGGCCCGACGGACTGAAGCTTTCTTT. It encodes CASSQARRTEAFF.

This chain uses TRBV6-2 or TRBV6-3 with TRBJ2-5, with 9 bases matching TRBD2. CDR1 and CDR2 from the germline V gene are MNHEY and SVGEGT. J lost 1 base, V lost 4 bases, and 10 bases had no gene match. The CDR3 has 17 residues. This CDR3 reads CASSSHLSGRSQETQYF. The CDR3 nucleotides read TGTGCCAGCAGTTCCCACCTTAGCGGGAGATCCCAAGAGACCCAGTACTTC.

The chain uses TRBV18 and TRBJ1-5, with a weak D call TRBD1 (6 bases). Germline values: CDR1 KGHSH, CDR2 LQKENI. Between the trimmed V and J ends, which lost 2 bases and 7 bases, there was a span of 9 bases. This CDR3 spans 13 amino acids. The CDR3 DNA sequence: TGTGCCAGCTCACCATCAGGGGACCAGCCCCAGCATTTT. It encodes CASSPSGDQPQHF.

The genes are TRBV2 and TRBJ2-3; 9 bases align to TRBD2. CDR3 length: 15 residues. CDR1 SNHLY and CDR2 FYNNEI come from the germline V gene. V shed 3 bases, J shed 3 bases, and the junction held 4 bases outside the gene matches. CDR3 in DNA: TGTGCCAGCAGTGAGGAAGCGGGAGGAACAGATACGCAGTATTTT. Residues: CASSEEAGGTDTQYF.

The chain has TRBV2 and TRBJ1-6; D unresolved. The CDR3 extends over 12 amino acids. CDR1 and CDR2 from the germline V gene are SNHLY and FYNNEI. V was clipped by 6 bases and J by 6 bases, with 6 bases between them. The CDR3 is CASRVGNSPLHF. For the CDR3, the DNA is TGTGCCAGCAGGGTCGGTAATTCACCCCTCCACTTT.

This clone was detected a few times. The chain links TRBV19 to TRBJ2-1, with 9 positions matching TRBD1. The length of the CDR3 is 12 residues. V shed 6 bases, J shed 15 bases, and the junction held 9 bases outside the gene matches. CDR1 is LNHDA, CDR2 SQIVND, per germline (reference sequence). In DNA form, the CDR3 reads TGTGCCAGTAGCTACCAACAGGGGGCGCCGTTCTTC. This codes for CASSYQQGAPFF.

The table lists this clone with a few counts. The chain carries TRBV9 and TRBJ2-6; D unresolved. The length of the CDR3 is 17 residues. V was shortened by 0 bases and J by 0 bases, with 10 bases between the two germline ends. Germline CDR1 reads SGDLS; CDR2 reads YYNGEE. Here the CDR3 DNA reads TGTGCCAGCAGCGTAGCTACTACACACTCTGGGGCCAACGTCCTGACTTTC. Its translation: CASSVATTHSGANVLTF.

The V call is TRBV18, the J call TRBJ1-1, with TRBD1 matching over 8 bases. Germline V gene sequence: CDR1 KGHSH, CDR2 LQKENI. The CDR3 totals 14 residues. The trim removed 3 bases at V and 4 bases at J, leaving 4 bases unmatched. The CDR3: CASSPQGARTEAFF. The CDR3 DNA reads as TGTGCCAGCTCACCCCAGGGGGCGCGCACTGAAGCTTTCTTT.

This chain connects TRBV20-1 to TRBJ1-2, with D unresolved. Germline V gene sequence: CDR1 DFQATT, CDR2 SNEGSKA (reference sequence). CDR3 size: 11 residues. Trimming cost V 6 bases and J 2 bases, with 7 bases left between them. The CDR3 is CSALTNYGYTF. In DNA form, the CDR3 reads TGCAGTGCGCTAACCAACTATGGCTACACCTTC.